A single sample is the source of the 16 T cell receptor beta chains below, sequenced in a study of T and B cells in COVID-19 patients. From blood, about 250-500 ng of genomic DNA served as TRB template. Multiplex PCR with BIOMED2 TRB-A/B primer pools amplified TRB rearrangements. A single record per CDR3 protein comes from TCRdb applying MiXCR to the multiplex PCR reads. This table has some 8,700 distinct CDR3 sequences, more than 25% appearing once. Material: blood. Receptors were obtained from a human donor who had recovered from COVID-19.

Relative to its sample, this clonotype is medium-sized. V usage is TRBV15 and J usage is TRBJ2-3; 9 bases fit TRBD2. CDR3 size: 16 residues. The germline gives CDR1 LNHNV, CDR2 YYDKDF (reference sequence). Trimming at V came to 8 bases and at J to 2 bases, leaving 11 bases not matched to a gene. The DNA of the CDR3 is TGTGCCACCGCGGGAGGGGGAGGGGGCTACACAGATACGCAGTATTTT. The encoded protein is CATAGGGGGYTDTQYF.

By share, this clonotype ranks as medium-sized (0.01 to 0.1%). This chain joins TRBV19 and TRBJ2-5; 7 nucleotides match TRBD2. Germline loops: CDR1 LNHDA, CDR2 SQIVND (reference sequence). This CDR3 is 12 amino acids long. The trim removed 5 bases at V and 5 bases at J, leaving 2 bases unmatched. This chain's CDR3 is CASSQTSETQYF. The CDR3 region has the DNA TGTGCCAGTAGTCAGACTAGCGAGACCCAGTACTTC.

By its share, this clonotype is medium-sized. J is TRBJ2-7 and V is TRBV5-4, with D possibly being TRBD1 or TRBD2 (8 bases each). Per the germline V gene, CDR1 is SGHNT and CDR2 is YYREEE (reference sequence). This CDR3 is 14 amino acids long. The ends were cut back, 4 bases at V and 4 bases at J, with 15 bases in the middle. The CDR3 sequence is CASSPGGDRYEQYF. In DNA form, the CDR3 reads TGTGCCAGCAGCCCGGGAGGGGACAGGTACGAGCAGTACTTC. Drawing the rest from reference TRBV5-4 and TRBJ2-7, the complete variable domain is ETGVTQSPTHLIKTRGQQVTLRCSSQSGHNTVSWYQQALGQGPQFIFQYYREEENGRGNFPPRFSGLQFPNYSSELNVNALELDDSALYLCASSPGGDRYEQYFGPGTRLTVT.

The J gene is TRBJ2-2, the V gene TRBV24-1, with TRBD1 matching 7 bases. The ends lost 4 bases at V and 3 bases at J; junction bases unmatched: 13. Germline V gene sequence: CDR1 KGHDR, CDR2 SFDVKD. The CDR3 is made up of 18 amino acids. CDR3 nucleotide sequence: TGTGCCACCAGTGACCGGGACAGCTTTTTTTTGTACACCGGGGAGCTGTTTTTT. It translates to CATSDRDSFFLYTGELFF.

This clonotype is classed as medium-sized. J is TRBJ2-2 and V is TRBV18; 9 nucleotides align to TRBD1. Per the germline V gene, CDR1 is KGHSH and CDR2 is LQKENI. CDR3 size: 15 residues. The V segment lost 3 bases and the J segment 1 base; nucleotides outside the gene matches: 0. In DNA form, the CDR3 reads TGTGCCAGCTCACCGGGACAGGGGAACACCGGGGAGCTGTTTTTT. Its translation is CASSPGQGNTGELFF.

Only a few counts were recorded for this clonotype. This rearrangement joins TRBV5-1 to TRBJ2-7; either TRBD1 or TRBD2 may supply D (6 bases each). Per the germline V gene, CDR1 is SGHRS and CDR2 is YFSETQ. CDR3 length: 16 amino acids. The ends were cut back, 0 bases at V and 6 bases at J, with 19 bases in the middle. This CDR3 is CASSLGVGGAAGEQYF. The CDR3 bases are TGCGCCAGCAGCTTGGGCGTCGGGGGCGCCGCGGGCGAGCAGTACTTC.

The V gene is TRBV6-6, the J gene TRBJ1-1; D is possibly TRBD1 (6 bases). Between the trimmed V and J ends, which lost 6 bases and 8 bases, there was a span of 13 bases. Germline lookup yields CDR1 MNHNY and CDR2 SVGAGI (reference sequence). The CDR3 sequence is 12 residues long. The CDR3 nucleotides are TGTGCCAGCAGGGCAATCAGGGGAGAAGCTTTCTTT. This sequence encodes CASRAIRGEAFF.

The J gene is TRBJ1-2, the V gene TRBV11-2; TRBD1 aligns across 9 bases. Trimming at V came to 6 bases and at J to 3 bases, leaving 2 bases not matched to a gene. The CDR3 is 13 amino acids. Germline V gene data show CDR1 as SGHAT and CDR2 as FQNNGV. The DNA of the CDR3 is TGTGCCAGCAGTACAGGGGGCTACTATGGCTACACCTTC. Translation gives CASSTGGYYGYTF. Combining the CDR3 with reference TRBV11-2 and TRBJ1-2 gives the whole variable domain EAGVAQSPRYKIIEKRQSVAFWCNPISGHATLYWYQQILGQGPKLLIQFQNNGVVDDSQLPKDRFSAERLKGVDSTLKIQPAKLEDSAVYLCASSTGGYYGYTFGSGTRLTVV.

This clonotype occurred a few times. V is TRBV6-4 and J is TRBJ2-1; the match to TRBD2 covers 9 bases. Trimming at V came to 2 bases and at J to 8 bases, leaving 7 bases not matched to a gene. The germline gives CDR1 MRHNA, CDR2 SNTAGT. The CDR3 spans 15 residues. In DNA form, the CDR3 reads TGTGCCAGCAGTGACCCGGGACTAGCTACCCATGAGCAGTTCTTC. Its translation is CASSDPGLATHEQFF.

The rearrangement uses TRBV6-6 and TRBJ2-2, with TRBD2 as a possible D gene (5 bases). Deletions cut 5 bases from V and 6 bases from J, with 10 bases between. Germline CDR1 is MNHNY and CDR2 is SVGAGI (reference sequence). This CDR3 has 13 amino acids. The CDR3 loop reads CASSDLLAGELFF. The CDR3 bases are TGTGCCAGCAGTGACCTACTAGCCGGGGAGCTGTTTTTT.

Details on this clonotype: The junction and the germline gene differ at one end; a read error may be behind it. V usage is TRBV7-2 and J usage is TRBJ2-7; possible D gene TRBD1, 5 bases. Germline values: CDR1 SGHTA, CDR2 FQGNSA. This CDR3 is 14 amino acids long. CDR3 in amino acids: CSSSPMQGNYEQYF. The CDR3 region has the DNA TGTTCCAGCAGCCCTATGCAGGGAAACTACGAGCAGTACTTC.

This clonotype was seen a few times. The CDR3 nucleotides read TGTGCCAGCAGTGATGCCGATGCGGTCAGCTATGGCTACACCTTC. This translates into CASSDADAVSYGYTF. The chain is built from TRBV6-1 and TRBJ1-2; no definite D call. The germline V gene encodes CDR1 MNHNS and CDR2 SASEGT. CDR3 length: 15 residues. V dropped 3 bases and J dropped 4 bases, with 15 bases sitting between them.

By share of the sample, this clonotype is medium-sized (0.01 to 0.1%). This chain uses TRBV19 with TRBJ2-6, with D perhaps matching TRBD2 (6 bases). Germline CDR1 is LNHDA and CDR2 is SQIVND (reference sequence). This CDR3 has 19 residues. V was pared by 5 bases and J by 3 bases, with 23 bases between. CDR3 region: CASSQAGGATVIGANVLTF. The CDR3 DNA is TGTGCCAGTAGTCAAGCCGGGGGAGCTACAGTCATTGGGGCCAACGTCCTGACTTTC.

In this sample, this clonotype is medium-sized (0.01 to 0.1%). This chain uses TRBV6-1 with TRBJ2-1; D is unresolved. The germline CDR1 and CDR2 sequences are MNHNS and SASEGT. The V gene lost 7 bases and the J gene lost 6 bases, with 19 bases spanning the gap. The CDR3 consists of 15 residues. CDR3 in amino acids: CASNRLVVVRNEQFF. The DNA of the CDR3 is TGTGCCAGCAATCGACTGGTTGTTGTTCGCAATGAGCAGTTCTTC.

The rearrangement uses TRBV27 and TRBJ1-6, with 7 positions matching TRBD1. Germline V CDR1 and CDR2: MNHEY, SMNVEV (reference sequence). The CDR3 length is 17 residues. V gave up 4 bases and J gave up 13 bases; unmatched junction bases: 19. CDR3 bases: TGTGCCAGCAGTTCGTGGGGGGACAGAGCAAATTGGGGTCCCCTCCACTTT. This sequence encodes CASSSWGDRANWGPLHF.

This clonotype is medium-sized within its sample. This chain connects TRBV18 to TRBJ1-6, with unresolved D. Trimming stripped 3 bases from V and 3 bases from J, with 15 bases between. This CDR3 has 17 amino acids. Germline V CDR1 and CDR2: KGHSH, LQKENI. CDR3 amino acids: CASSPIPEGYYNSPLHF. CDR3 in DNA: TGTGCCAGCTCACCCATACCCGAAGGGTACTATAATTCACCCCTCCACTTT.